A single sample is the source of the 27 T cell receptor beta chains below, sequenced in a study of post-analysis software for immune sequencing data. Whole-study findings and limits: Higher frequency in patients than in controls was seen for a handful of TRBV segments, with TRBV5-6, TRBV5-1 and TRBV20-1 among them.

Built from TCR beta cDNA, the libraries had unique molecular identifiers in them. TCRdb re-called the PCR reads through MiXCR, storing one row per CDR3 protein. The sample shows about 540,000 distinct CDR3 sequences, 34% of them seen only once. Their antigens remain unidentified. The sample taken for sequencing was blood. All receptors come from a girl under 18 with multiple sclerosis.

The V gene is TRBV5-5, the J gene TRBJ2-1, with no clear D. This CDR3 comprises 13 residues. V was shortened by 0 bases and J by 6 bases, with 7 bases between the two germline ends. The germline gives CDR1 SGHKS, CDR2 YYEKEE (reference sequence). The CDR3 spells CASSLESINEQFF. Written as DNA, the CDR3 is TGTGCCAGCAGCTTGGAGTCTATCAATGAGCAGTTCTTC.

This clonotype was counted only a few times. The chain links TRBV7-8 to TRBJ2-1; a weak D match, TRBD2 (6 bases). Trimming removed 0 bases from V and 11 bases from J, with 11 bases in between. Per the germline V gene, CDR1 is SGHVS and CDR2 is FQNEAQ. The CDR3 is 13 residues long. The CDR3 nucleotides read TGTGCCAGCAGCTTAGCTGGGACTCTAAAGCAGTTCTTC. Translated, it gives CASSLAGTLKQFF.

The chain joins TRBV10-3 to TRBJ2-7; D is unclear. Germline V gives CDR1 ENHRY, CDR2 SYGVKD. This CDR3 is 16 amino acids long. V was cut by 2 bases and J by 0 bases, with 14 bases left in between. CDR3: CAISEHGGDTSYEQYF. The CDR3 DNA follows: TGTGCCATCAGTGAGCACGGTGGCGACACCTCCTACGAGCAGTACTTC.

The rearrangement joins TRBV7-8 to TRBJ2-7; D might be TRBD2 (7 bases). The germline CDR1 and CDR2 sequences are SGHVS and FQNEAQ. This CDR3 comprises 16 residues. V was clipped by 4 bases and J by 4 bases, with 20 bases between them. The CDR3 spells CASSSGTTGGLYEQYF. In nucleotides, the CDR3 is TGTGCCAGCAGCTCCGGGACTACCGGGGGCCTTTACGAGCAGTACTTC.

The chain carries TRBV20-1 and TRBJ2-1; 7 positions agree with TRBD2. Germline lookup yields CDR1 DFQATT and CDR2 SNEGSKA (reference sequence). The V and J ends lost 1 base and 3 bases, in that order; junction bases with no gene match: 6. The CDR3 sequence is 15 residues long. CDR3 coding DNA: TGCAGTGCTAGAGGGAGGACTAGGGGCTACAATGAGCAGTTCTTC. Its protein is CSARGRTRGYNEQFF.

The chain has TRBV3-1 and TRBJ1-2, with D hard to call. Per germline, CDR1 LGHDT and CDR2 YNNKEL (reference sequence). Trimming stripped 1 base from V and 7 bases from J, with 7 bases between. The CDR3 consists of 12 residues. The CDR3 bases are TGTGCCAGCAGCCAAGGATGGGGTGGCTACACCTTC. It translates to CASSQGWGGYTF.

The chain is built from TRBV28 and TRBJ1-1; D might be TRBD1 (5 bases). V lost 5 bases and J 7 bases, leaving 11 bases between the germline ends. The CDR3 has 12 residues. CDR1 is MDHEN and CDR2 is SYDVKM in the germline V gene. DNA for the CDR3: TGTGCCAGCAGTCTGGGACGGTTTGAAGCTTTCTTT. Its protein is CASSLGRFEAFF.

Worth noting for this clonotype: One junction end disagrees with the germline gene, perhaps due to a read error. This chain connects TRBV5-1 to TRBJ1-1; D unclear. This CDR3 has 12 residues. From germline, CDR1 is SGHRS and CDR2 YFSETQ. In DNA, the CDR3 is TGCGCCAGCAGAACTGAGAGCGCTGAGGCTTTCTTT. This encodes CASRTESAEAFF. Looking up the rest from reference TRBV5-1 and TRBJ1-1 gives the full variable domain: KAGVTQTPRYLIKTRGQQVTLSCSPISGHRSVSWYQQTPGQGLQFLFEYFSETQRNKGNFPGRFSGRQFSNSRSEMNVSTLELGDSALYLCASRTESAEAFFGQGTRLTVV.

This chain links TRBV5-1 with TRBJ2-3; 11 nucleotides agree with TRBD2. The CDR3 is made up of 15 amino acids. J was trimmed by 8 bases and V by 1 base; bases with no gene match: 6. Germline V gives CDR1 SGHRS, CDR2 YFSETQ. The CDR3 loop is CASSLFSGGAGTQYF. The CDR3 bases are TGCGCCAGCAGCTTGTTTAGCGGGGGGGCAGGTACGCAGTATTTT.

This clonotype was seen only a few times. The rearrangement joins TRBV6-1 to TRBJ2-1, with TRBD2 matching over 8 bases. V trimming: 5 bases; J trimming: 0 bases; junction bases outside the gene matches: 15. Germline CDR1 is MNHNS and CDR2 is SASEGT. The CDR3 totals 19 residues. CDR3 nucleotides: TGTGCCAGCAGTCGACTTGATCCAGCGGGGGTGAGCTCCTACAATGAGCAGTTCTTC. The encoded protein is CASSRLDPAGVSSYNEQFF.

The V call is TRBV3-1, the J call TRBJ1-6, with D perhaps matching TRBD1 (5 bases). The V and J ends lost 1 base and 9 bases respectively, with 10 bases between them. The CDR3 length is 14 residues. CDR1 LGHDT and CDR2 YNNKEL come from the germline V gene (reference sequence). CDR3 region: CASSQGQRSSPLHF. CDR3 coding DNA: TGTGCCAGCAGCCAAGGACAGAGGAGTTCACCCCTCCACTTT.

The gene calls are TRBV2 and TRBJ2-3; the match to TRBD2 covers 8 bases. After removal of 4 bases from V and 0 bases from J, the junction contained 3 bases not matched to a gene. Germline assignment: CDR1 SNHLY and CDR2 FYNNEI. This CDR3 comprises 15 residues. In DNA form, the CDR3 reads TGTGCCAGCAGTGCTAGCGGGTTTAGCACAGATACGCAGTATTTT. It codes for CASSASGFSTDTQYF.

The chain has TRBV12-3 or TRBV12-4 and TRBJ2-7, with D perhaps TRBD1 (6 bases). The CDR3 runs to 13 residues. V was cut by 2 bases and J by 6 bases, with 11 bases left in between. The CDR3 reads CASSLKSRGEQYF. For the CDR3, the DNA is TGTGCCAGCAGTTTAAAGTCCAGGGGCGAGCAGTACTTC.

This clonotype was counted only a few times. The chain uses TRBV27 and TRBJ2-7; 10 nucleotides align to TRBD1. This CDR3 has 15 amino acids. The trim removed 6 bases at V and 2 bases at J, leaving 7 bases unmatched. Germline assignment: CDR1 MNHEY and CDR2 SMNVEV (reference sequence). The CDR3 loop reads CASSSGTGVAYEQYF. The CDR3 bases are TGTGCCAGCAGCTCCGGGACAGGGGTTGCCTACGAGCAGTACTTC.

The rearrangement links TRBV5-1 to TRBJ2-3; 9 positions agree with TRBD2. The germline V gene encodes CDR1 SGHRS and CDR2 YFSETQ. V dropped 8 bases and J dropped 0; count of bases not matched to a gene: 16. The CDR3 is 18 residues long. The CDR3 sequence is CASSRDSGGGTSTDTQYF. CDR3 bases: TGCGCCAGTAGCCGGGATAGCGGGGGAGGAACGAGCACAGATACGCAGTATTTT.

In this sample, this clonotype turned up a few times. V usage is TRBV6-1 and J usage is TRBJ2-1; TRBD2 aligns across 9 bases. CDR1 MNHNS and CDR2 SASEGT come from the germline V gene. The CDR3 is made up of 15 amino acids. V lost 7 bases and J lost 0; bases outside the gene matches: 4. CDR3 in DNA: TGTGCCAGCATTCTTAGCGGGGGCTCCTACAATGAGCAGTTCTTC. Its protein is CASILSGGSYNEQFF.

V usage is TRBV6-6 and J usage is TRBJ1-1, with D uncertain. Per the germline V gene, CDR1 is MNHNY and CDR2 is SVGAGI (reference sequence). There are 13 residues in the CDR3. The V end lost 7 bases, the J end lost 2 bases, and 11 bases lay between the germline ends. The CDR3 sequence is CASKGSINTEAFF. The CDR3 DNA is TGTGCCAGCAAAGGGAGCATTAACACTGAAGCTTTCTTT.

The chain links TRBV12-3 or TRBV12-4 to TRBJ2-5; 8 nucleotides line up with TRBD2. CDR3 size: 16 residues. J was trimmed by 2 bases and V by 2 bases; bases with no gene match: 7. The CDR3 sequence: CASSLTTGGTQETQYF. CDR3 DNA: TGTGCCAGCAGTTTAACCACGGGGGGGACACAAGAGACCCAGTACTTC.

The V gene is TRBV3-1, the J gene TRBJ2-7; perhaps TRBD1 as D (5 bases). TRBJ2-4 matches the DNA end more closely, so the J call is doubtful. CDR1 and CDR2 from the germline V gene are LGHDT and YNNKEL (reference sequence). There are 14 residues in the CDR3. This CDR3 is CASSQEWGENIQYF. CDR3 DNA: TGTGCCAGCAGCCAAGAATGGGGCGAAAACATTCAGTACTTC.

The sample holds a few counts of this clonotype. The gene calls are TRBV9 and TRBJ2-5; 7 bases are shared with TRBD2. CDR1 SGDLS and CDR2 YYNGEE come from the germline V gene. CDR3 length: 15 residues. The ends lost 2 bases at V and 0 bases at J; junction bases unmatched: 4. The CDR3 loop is CASSVGGTNQETQYF. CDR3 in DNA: TGTGCCAGCAGCGTCGGGGGGACCAACCAAGAGACCCAGTACTTC.

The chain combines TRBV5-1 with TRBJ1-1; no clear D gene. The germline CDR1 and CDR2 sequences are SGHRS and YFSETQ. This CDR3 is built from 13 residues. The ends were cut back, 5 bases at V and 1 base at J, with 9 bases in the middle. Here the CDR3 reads CASRPNRNTEAFF. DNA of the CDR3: TGCGCCAGCAGGCCGAACAGGAACACTGAAGCTTTCTTT.

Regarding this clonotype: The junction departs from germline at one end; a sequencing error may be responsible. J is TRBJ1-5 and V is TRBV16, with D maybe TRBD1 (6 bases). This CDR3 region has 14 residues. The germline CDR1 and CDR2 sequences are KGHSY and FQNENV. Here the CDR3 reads CANSQYTGNQPQHF. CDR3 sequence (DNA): TGTGCCAACAGCCAATATACAGGGAATCAGCCCCAGCATTTT.

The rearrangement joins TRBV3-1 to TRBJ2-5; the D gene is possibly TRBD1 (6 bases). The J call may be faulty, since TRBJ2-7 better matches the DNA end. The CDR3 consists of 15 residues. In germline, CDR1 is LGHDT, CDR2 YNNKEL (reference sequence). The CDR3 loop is CASSQGRQATYEQYF. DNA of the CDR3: TGTGCCAGCAGCCAAGGAAGACAGGCTACCTACGAGCAGTACTTC.

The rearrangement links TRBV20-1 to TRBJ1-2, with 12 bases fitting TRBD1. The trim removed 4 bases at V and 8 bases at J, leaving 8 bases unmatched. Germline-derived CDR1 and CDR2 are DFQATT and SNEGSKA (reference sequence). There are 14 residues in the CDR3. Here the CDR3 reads CSANPGQGARGYTF. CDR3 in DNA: TGCAGTGCTAATCCGGGACAGGGGGCGCGGGGCTACACCTTC.

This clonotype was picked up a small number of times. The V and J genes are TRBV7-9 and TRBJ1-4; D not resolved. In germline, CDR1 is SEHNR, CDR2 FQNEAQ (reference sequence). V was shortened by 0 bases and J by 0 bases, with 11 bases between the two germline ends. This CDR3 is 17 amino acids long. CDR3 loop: CASSLAGYPATNEKLFF. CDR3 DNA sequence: TGTGCCAGCAGCTTAGCCGGATACCCTGCAACTAATGAAAAACTGTTTTTT.

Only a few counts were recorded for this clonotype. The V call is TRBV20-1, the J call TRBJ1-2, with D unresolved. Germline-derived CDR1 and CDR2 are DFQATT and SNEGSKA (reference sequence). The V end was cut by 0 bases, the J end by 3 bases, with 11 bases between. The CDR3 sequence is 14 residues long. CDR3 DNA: TGCAGTGCTAGAGATTCGGCCACCTACTATGGCTACACCTTC. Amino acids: CSARDSATYYGYTF.

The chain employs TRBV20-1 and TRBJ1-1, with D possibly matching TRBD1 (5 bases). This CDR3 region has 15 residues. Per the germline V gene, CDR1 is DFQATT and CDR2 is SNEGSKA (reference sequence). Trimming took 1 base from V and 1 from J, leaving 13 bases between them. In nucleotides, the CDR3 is TGCAGTGCTAGAGGTCGGGGACTCCCGAACACTGAAGCTTTCTTT. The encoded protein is CSARGRGLPNTEAFF.